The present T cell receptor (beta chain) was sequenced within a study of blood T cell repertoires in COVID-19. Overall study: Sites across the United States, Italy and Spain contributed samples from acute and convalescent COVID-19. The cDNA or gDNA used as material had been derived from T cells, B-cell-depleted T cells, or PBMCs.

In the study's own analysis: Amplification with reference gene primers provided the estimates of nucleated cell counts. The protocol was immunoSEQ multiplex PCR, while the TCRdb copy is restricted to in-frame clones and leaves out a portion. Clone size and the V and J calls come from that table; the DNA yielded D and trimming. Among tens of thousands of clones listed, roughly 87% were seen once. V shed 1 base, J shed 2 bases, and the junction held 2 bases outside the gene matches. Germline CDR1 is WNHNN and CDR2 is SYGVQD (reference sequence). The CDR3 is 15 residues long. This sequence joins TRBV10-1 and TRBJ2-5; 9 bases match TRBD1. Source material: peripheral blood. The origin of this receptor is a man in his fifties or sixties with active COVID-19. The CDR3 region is CASSEWTGEQETQYF. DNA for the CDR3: TGCGCCAGCAGTGAGTGGACAGGGGAGCAAGAGACCCAGTACTTC.